The rows below give T cell receptor beta chains drawn from one sample of a study of neoadjuvant anti-PD-1 for oral cavity cancer. Some clones are missing from TCRdb's copy, which holds only in-frame ones; the method was immunoSEQ multiplex PCR. Of 11,000 to 15,000 clones detected, approximately 70% appear once; the ten largest clones hold about 2.8%. This specimen was PBMCs, taken before nivolumab (anti-PD-1) treatment. The source of these receptors is a person between 40 and 79 years old with oral cavity squamous cell carcinoma. Each CDR3 is given with its conserved first and last residue. D genes are given only for firm matches. Clone sizes are given selectively: once, few, many, or a class where the clone is expanded.

CDR3 DNA,CDR3 protein,V gene,J gene,clone size,D gene
TGTGCCAGCAGCTTAGACCGAGGTTGGACAGATACGCAGTATTTT,CASSLDRGWTDTQYF,TRBV7-8,TRBJ2-3,.,.
TGTGCCAGCAGCTCCAACCGGGACAGGGGTTATGGCTACACCTTC,CASSSNRDRGYGYTF,TRBV7-9,TRBJ1-2,.,TRBD1
TGTGCCAGCAGAGAACTAGCGGGGGCCGATACGCAGTATTTT,CASRELAGADTQYF,TRBV11-1,TRBJ2-3,once,TRBD2
TGTGCCAGCAGTTCATTCAGGGTGAACACTGAAGCTTTCTTT,CASSSFRVNTEAFF,TRBV27,TRBJ1-1,.,.
TGTGCCAGCAGTTTATCCGGGAGCACAGATACGCAGTATTTT,CASSLSGSTDTQYF,TRBV28,TRBJ2-3,.,.
TGTGCCAGCAGCGCTGTGGGACAGGGGACTACCAACTATGGCTACACCTTC,CASSAVGQGTTNYGYTF,TRBV9,TRBJ1-2,.,TRBD1
TGTGCCAGTAGGACAGGGCCGGACGAGCAGTACTTC,CASRTGPDEQYF,TRBV19,TRBJ2-7,.,TRBD1
TGTGCCAGCAGCTCTAATCCGGGACAGGGGCTGGGTCTTTGGGCTGAAGCTTTCTTT,CASSSNPGQGLGLWAEAFF,TRBV14,TRBJ1-1,few,TRBD1
TGTGCCAGCAGCTTAGAACGGGAGTATACGCAGTATTTT,CASSLEREYTQYF,TRBV11-3,TRBJ2-3,few,.
TGTGCCAGCAGCTTAATACGCGATACAGGGTTGAGGGGCTACACCTTC,CASSLIRDTGLRGYTF,TRBV11-2,TRBJ1-2,few,.
TGTGCCAGCAGCGCGGGGGGACAGGTCGGTCCGCAGCCCCAGCATTTT,CASSAGGQVGPQPQHF,TRBV9,TRBJ1-5,.,TRBD1
TGTGCCAGCAGCCCCAATTCCGGGGGCTCCAATCAGCCCCAGCATTTT,CASSPNSGGSNQPQHF,TRBV7-9,TRBJ1-5,.,.
TGCGCCAGCAGCTTGGAGGGGAGGCGAGACACTGAAGCTTTCTTT,CASSLEGRRDTEAFF,TRBV5-1,TRBJ1-1,few,.
TGTGCCAGCAGTGTAAAGGCGGACGCGGGAACAGATACGCAGTATTTT,CASSVKADAGTDTQYF,TRBV6-4,TRBJ2-3,once,.
TGTGCCAGCAGTCAGCGGACAGGGTACACCGGGGAGCTGTTTTTT,CASSQRTGYTGELFF,TRBV6-1,TRBJ2-2,.,TRBD1
TGTGCCAGTAGTTGGACAGGGTGGGGTGAAAAACTGTTTTTT,CASSWTGWGEKLFF,TRBV19,TRBJ1-4,.,TRBD1
TGTGCCAGCAGTGAATGGAACGGGGGGACCTCGTACTTC,CASSEWNGGTSYF,TRBV25-1,TRBJ2-4,.,TRBD2
TGTGCCTGGAGTGAGCAGGGGGCGGATCAGTTCTTC,CAWSEQGADQFF,TRBV30,TRBJ2-1,.,TRBD1
TGTGCCAGCAGCCATCTCGAGGAGGGCCAGCCCCAGCATTTT,CASSHLEEGQPQHF,TRBV7-8,TRBJ1-5,.,.
TGTGCCAGCAGACAGGAAATGAACACTGAAGCTTTCTTT,CASRQEMNTEAFF,TRBV2,TRBJ1-1,.,.
TGTGCCAGCAGCGTAGAAGGTGGGAGGTGGGACGAGCAGTTCTTC,CASSVEGGRWDEQFF,TRBV9,TRBJ2-1,.,.
TGTGCCAGCAAAGCCTGGGCCGGGTCTGGGGCCAACGTCCTGACTTTC,CASKAWAGSGANVLTF,TRBV5-4,TRBJ2-6,.,.
TGTGCCATCGGAGAACAGGGGAGAGGGAGAGAGACCCAGTACTTC,CAIGEQGRGRETQYF,TRBV10-3,TRBJ2-5,.,TRBD1
TGTGCCAGCAGTGAGCGAGCGCCCTCCTACGAGCAGTACTTC,CASSERAPSYEQYF,TRBV6-1,TRBJ2-7,.,.
TGCGCCAGCAGCCCTGCGTGGACACCCGGGCAATCACCCCTCCACTTT,CASSPAWTPGQSPLHF,TRBV5-1,TRBJ1-6,.,.
TGCGCCAGCAGCTGGACGAGTATCACCGGGGAGCTGTTTTTT,CASSWTSITGELFF,TRBV4-1,TRBJ2-2,few,.
TGCGCCAGCAGGCCGATCGGGGGGAAGTACACCGGGGAGCTGTTTTTT,CASRPIGGKYTGELFF,TRBV4-1,TRBJ2-2,few,TRBD2
TGTGCCAGTAGTATGGCAGGGGGATCCTACGAGCAGTACTTC,CASSMAGGSYEQYF,TRBV19,TRBJ2-7,few,TRBD1
TGTGCCAGCAGTTTACCGGCCCGTGGACAGCCCCAGCATTTT,CASSLPARGQPQHF,TRBV28,TRBJ1-5,few,.
TGTGCCATCCAACAGGGAATATTCTACGAGCAGTACTTC,CAIQQGIFYEQYF,TRBV10-3,TRBJ2-7,.,.
TGTGCCAGCAGCTTTGGGGCGGGAGGGAGCTCCTACGAGCAGTACTTC,CASSFGAGGSSYEQYF,TRBV7-8,TRBJ2-7,.,TRBD2
TGCGCCAGCAGCCAGGGGACTTCCCTTTTTTGGACTGAAGCTTTCTTT,CASSQGTSLFWTEAFF,TRBV4-1,TRBJ1-1,.,.
TGTGCCAGCAGCTTAATACTGTTTTCCTACGAGCAGTACTTC,CASSLILFSYEQYF,TRBV7-8,TRBJ2-7,.,.
TGTGCCAGCCTTCAGCCTACTTCGAACACCGGGGAGCTGTTTTTT,CASLQPTSNTGELFF,TRBV7-9,TRBJ2-2,few,.
TGTGCCAGTAGTCTTATGGGGGTCACAGATACGCAGTATTTT,CASSLMGVTDTQYF,TRBV19,TRBJ2-3,.,.
TGCGCCAGCAGCTTGGGCCGACAAGAGACCCAGTACTTC,CASSLGRQETQYF,TRBV5-1,TRBJ2-5,once,.
TGTGCCAGCAGTGAAGGCGGAGGCACAGATACGCAGTATTTT,CASSEGGGTDTQYF,TRBV6-1,TRBJ2-3,.,.
TGTGCCAGCAGCCGTCTGGGGATTTACGAGCAGTACTTC,CASSRLGIYEQYF,TRBV2,TRBJ2-7,once,.
TGTGCCAGCAGCGCCGAGGCCAACCCTACCACAGATACGCAGTATTTT,CASSAEANPTTDTQYF,TRBV9,TRBJ2-3,.,.
TGTGCCAGCAGCCCACCGGGAAACACCATATATTTT,CASSPPGNTIYF,TRBV11-2,TRBJ1-3,once,.
TGCAGCGTGGGACAGGGGGAGGCCGGGGAGCTGTTTTTT,CSVGQGEAGELFF,TRBV29-1,TRBJ2-2,.,TRBD1
TGTGCCAGCAGCACCCGACAACCAACCGGGGAGCTGTTTTTT,CASSTRQPTGELFF,TRBV7-9,TRBJ2-2,.,.